The rows below give T cell receptor beta chains drawn from one sample of a study of OX40 agonist ivuxolimab in advanced cancers. Using immunoSEQ multiplex PCR, the repertoire was profiled, and TCRdb retains in-frame clones only, with some absent. The data show more than 55,000 clones, with 81% seen just once and about 5% held by the top ten. The sample here was CD4+ or CD8+ T cells sorted from blood, taken in a trial of the OX40 agonist ivuxolimab. The receptors derive from an adult with an advanced solid tumor such as melanoma, head and neck, liver or kidney cancer. The CDR3 runs from the conserved cysteine through the conserved F or W. Each record gives: V gene, clone size, J gene, D gene, CDR3 DNA, CDR3 protein. A D gene is named only where the DNA matches it firmly. Clone size, where shown, is once, few, many, or a class for clones that have expanded.

TRBV19	once	TRBJ1-1	-	TGTGCCAGTAGTAGGGTAATCTTGCTGAACACTGAAGCTTTCTTT	CASSRVILLNTEAFF
TRBV18	-	TRBJ2-1	TRBD2	TGTGCCAGCTCTCCACCCATTAGCGGGAGCTCCTACAATGAGCAGTTCTTC	CASSPPISGSSYNEQFF
TRBV29-1	-	TRBJ1-3	TRBD1	TGCAGCGTTGTCTCGGGACAGGGCCTTTCTGGAAACACCATATATTTT	CSVVSGQGLSGNTIYF
TRBV7-2	few	TRBJ1-2	-	TGTGCCAGCAGCCGAAACAGGGCTAACTATGGCTACACCTTC	CASSRNRANYGYTF
TRBV2	-	TRBJ1-4	-	TGTGCCAGCAGTGAGGGGTTAGCCGGGGGCAGAAAACTGTTTTTT	CASSEGLAGGRKLFF
TRBV7-9	-	TRBJ2-2	-	TGTGCCAGCAGTCCTTACTTCGGGGAGCTGTTTTTT	CASSPYFGELFF
TRBV19	-	TRBJ2-1	-	TGTGCCAGTAGTCGGCAGGGAGAGGGAAAGCAGTTCTTC	CASSRQGEGKQFF
TRBV6-5	-	TRBJ2-3	TRBD2	TGTGCCAGCAGTTTCGGACTAGGGGCTGGGGAGGATACGCAGTATTTT	CASSFGLGAGEDTQYF
TRBV5-1	-	TRBJ1-3	-	TGCGCCAGCAGCTTGGATCCAGGTACTGGAAACACCATATATTTT	CASSLDPGTGNTIYF
TRBV10-3	-	TRBJ1-4	-	TGTGCCACCAGGCATGGGACTAATGAAAAACTGTTTTTT	CATRHGTNEKLFF
TRBV18	-	TRBJ1-2	TRBD1	TGTGCCAGCTCACCTTCCCCAGGGGGGACACTCAACTATGGCTACACCTTC	CASSPSPGGTLNYGYTF
TRBV30	-	TRBJ1-5	-	TGTGCCTGGAGTGCGGGACGGACCGCCGCTCAGCCCCAGCATTTT	CAWSAGRTAAQPQHF
TRBV13	-	TRBJ2-5	TRBD2	TGTGCCAGCAGCCTACGGTTAGCGGGAGGCCTTGGGGAGCAGTACTTC	CASSLRLAGGLGEQYF
TRBV27	-	TRBJ2-3	TRBD2	TGTGCCAGCAGTTCAGGACTAGCGGGAGGGGGTAGGGGCACAGATACGCAGTATTTT	CASSSGLAGGGRGTDTQYF
TRBV30	-	TRBJ1-4	-	TGTGCCTGGAGTGAGGGTGGGTCTAATGAAAAACTGTTTTTT	CAWSEGGSNEKLFF
TRBV5-1	-	TRBJ2-3	TRBD2	TGCGCCAGCAGCTTATATACGGGACTAGCGGGAGGCCCAGATACGCAGTATTTT	CASSLYTGLAGGPDTQYF
TRBV4-1	few	TRBJ1-3	-	TGCGCCAGCAGCCAAGGCGAGCTGCACCACTCTGGAAACACCATATATTTT	CASSQGELHHSGNTIYF
TRBV4-2	-	TRBJ2-2	-	TGTGCCAGCAGCCAGAACCCGGGACAGAACACCGGGGAGCTGTTTTTT	CASSQNPGQNTGELFF